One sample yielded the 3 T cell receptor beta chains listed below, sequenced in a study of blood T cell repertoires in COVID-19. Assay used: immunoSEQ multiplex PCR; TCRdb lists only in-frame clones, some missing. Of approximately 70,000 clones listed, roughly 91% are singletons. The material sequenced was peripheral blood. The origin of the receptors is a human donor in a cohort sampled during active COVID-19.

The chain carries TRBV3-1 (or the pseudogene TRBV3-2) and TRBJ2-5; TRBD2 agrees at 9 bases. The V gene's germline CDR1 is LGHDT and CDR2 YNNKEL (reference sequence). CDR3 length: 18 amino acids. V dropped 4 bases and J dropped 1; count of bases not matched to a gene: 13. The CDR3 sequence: CASSLLELAGVSQETQYF. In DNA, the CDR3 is TGTGCCAGCAGCCTCCTGGAGTTAGCGGGAGTATCCCAAGAGACCCAGTACTTC.

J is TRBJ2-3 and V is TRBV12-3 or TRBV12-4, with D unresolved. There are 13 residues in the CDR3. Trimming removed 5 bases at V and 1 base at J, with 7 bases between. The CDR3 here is CASSHRGTDTQYF. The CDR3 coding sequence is TGTGCCAGCAGTCACCGAGGCACAGATACGCAGTATTTT.

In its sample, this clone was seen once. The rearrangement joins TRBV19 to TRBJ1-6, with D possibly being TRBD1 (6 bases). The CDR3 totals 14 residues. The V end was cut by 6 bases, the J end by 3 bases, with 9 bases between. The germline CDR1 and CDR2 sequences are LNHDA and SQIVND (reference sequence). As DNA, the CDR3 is TGTGCCAGTAGGTACAGGGTCTATAATTCACCCCTCCACTTT. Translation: CASRYRVYNSPLHF.